Detailed here is one TCR beta chain. The data were taken from a study of blood T cells in healthy people across ages. Between the trimmed V and J ends, which lost 0 bases and 3 bases, there was a span of 11 bases. Per germline, CDR1 LGHNA and CDR2 YSLEER. The CDR3 is 15 residues long. For the second PCR, which ran for roughly 7 to 11 cycles, a sample-barcoded 5' primer and a J-beta primer mix were used. TCRdb called the 5' RACE reads again in MiXCR, with one record for every CDR3 protein. The table has approximately 800,000 distinct CDR3 sequences, about 62% seen once. This clonotype was obtained from a man younger than 45 in good health. Input material: blood. The gene calls are TRBV4-3 and TRBJ1-2, with D possibly TRBD1 on 6 matching bases. This CDR3 reads CASSQEPGHYYGYTF. CDR3 DNA: TGCGCCAGCAGCCAAGAGCCGGGACACTACTATGGCTACACCTTC.